Listed below are T cell receptor beta chains from one sample, sequenced in a study of cytomegalovirus exposure and HLA in healthy donors. Assay used: immunoSEQ multiplex PCR; TCRdb lists only in-frame clones, some missing. The sample includes approximately 150,000 clones, 80% to 90% of them seen just once. The sequencing sample was made of PBMCs. The receptors were sampled from a woman aged 25 to 39 in good health and CMV-seropositive. Each CDR3 is given with its conserved first and last residue. D genes are given only for firm matches. The size field is filled for only some rows; it gives once, few, many or a size class.

TRBV11-1,NA,14,once,TRBJ2-7,CASSFLAEFYEQYF,TGTGCCAGCAGCTTTCTTGCGGAGTTCTACGAGCAGTACTTC
TRBV9,TRBD2,16,NA,TRBJ2-5,CASSEGGLAGAETQYF,TGTGCCAGCAGCGAGGGAGGGCTAGCGGGGGCGGAGACCCAGTACTTC
TRBV6-6,NA,13,NA,TRBJ1-2,CASSQNRDYGYTF,TGTGCCAGCAGTCAAAACCGGGACTATGGCTACACCTTC
TRBV28,TRBD1,15,NA,TRBJ1-4,CASSQYRGTNEKLLF,TGTGCCAGCAGTCAATACAGGGGGACTAATGAAAAACTGCTTTTT
TRBV9,NA,12,NA,TRBJ1-6,CASSAGGSPLHF,TGTGCCAGCAGCGCCGGGGGTTCACCCCTCCACTTT
TRBV6-1,NA,13,NA,TRBJ2-2,CASGGSGTGELFF,TGTGCCAGCGGGGGCTCAGGGACCGGGGAGCTGTTTTTT
TRBV19,NA,17,NA,TRBJ2-6,CASSISAPGAGANVLTF,TGTGCCAGTAGTATTTCAGCCCCAGGGGCTGGGGCCAACGTCCTGACTTTC
TRBV20-1,NA,11,NA,TRBJ1-2,CSARLGGGYTF,TGCAGTGCTAGACTAGGAGGGGGCTACACCTTC
TRBV6-1,TRBD2,15,NA,TRBJ2-1,CASSEKWGGYNEQFF,TGTGCCAGCAGTGAAAAGTGGGGGGGGTACAATGAGCAGTTCTTC
TRBV7-9,NA,13,NA,TRBJ1-1,CASRREGNTEAFF,TGTGCCAGCAGGAGGGAGGGGAACACTGAAGCTTTCTTT
TRBV27,TRBD1,15,NA,TRBJ2-7,CASRPRDRQTYEQYF,TGTGCCAGCAGACCCCGGGACAGGCAAACCTACGAGCAGTACTTC
TRBV30,NA,15,NA,TRBJ2-7,CAWSRRAGAVYEQYF,TGTGCCTGGAGTCGTAGGGCAGGGGCCGTCTACGAGCAGTACTTC
TRBV6-1,TRBD1,15,NA,TRBJ2-7,CASSDPGQARYEQYF,TGTGCCAGCAGCGACCCTGGACAGGCCCGGTACGAGCAGTACTTC
TRBV29-1,NA,10,NA,TRBJ1-1,CSVGLREAFF,TGCAGCGTTGGTCTTCGGGAAGCTTTCTTT
TRBV7-9,NA,13,NA,TRBJ2-1,CASSLATYNEQFF,TGTGCCAGCAGCTTAGCCACCTACAATGAGCAGTTCTTC
TRBV7-3,TRBD1,15,NA,TRBJ2-1,CASSPPGQALNEQFF,TGTGCCAGCAGCCCCCCGGGACAGGCCCTTAATGAGCAGTTCTTC
TRBV6-5,TRBD1,14,NA,TRBJ1-1,CASSYEQGFSEAFF,TGTGCCAGCAGTTACGAACAGGGGTTTTCTGAAGCTTTCTTT
TRBV6-5,NA,14,NA,TRBJ2-7,CASSYADTSYEQYF,TGTGCCAGCAGTTACGCGGACACCTCCTACGAGCAGTACTTC
TRBV7-9,NA,14,NA,TRBJ2-7,CASSLAGVTYEQYF,TGTGCCAGCAGCTTAGCAGGGGTTACCTACGAGCAGTACTTC
TRBV6-6,TRBD1,15,NA,TRBJ1-2,CASSYPTGLNYGYTF,TGTGCCAGCAGTTACCCGACAGGGCTTAACTATGGCTACACCTTC
TRBV7-9,TRBD1,13,NA,TRBJ1-4,CASRNRGTEKLFF,TGTGCCAGCAGGAACAGGGGGACTGAAAAACTGTTTTTT
TRBV7-3,TRBD2,14,NA,TRBJ2-3,CASSRLAITDTQYF,TGTGCCAGCAGCAGACTAGCGATCACAGATACGCAGTATTTT
TRBV4-3,TRBD1,15,NA,TRBJ2-7,CASSQEDRGLYEQYF,TGCGCCAGCAGCCAAGAAGACAGGGGGCTTTACGAGCAGTACTTC
TRBV5-1,TRBD1,15,NA,TRBJ2-2,CASSRQGANTGELFF,TGCGCCAGCAGCAGACAGGGGGCGAACACCGGGGAGCTGTTTTTT
TRBV9,TRBD2,14,once,TRBJ2-7,CASSGGLAFYEQYF,TGTGCCAGCAGCGGAGGACTAGCCTTCTACGAGCAGTACTTC
TRBV5-6,NA,15,NA,TRBJ1-2,CASSHGTGTNYGYTF,TGTGCCAGCAGCCACGGAACAGGGACTAACTATGGCTACACCTTC
TRBV6-6,NA,14,NA,TRBJ1-5,CASSTQGIYQPQHF,TGTGCCAGTTCCACACAGGGCATCTATCAGCCCCAGCATTTT
TRBV10-3,TRBD2,22,NA,TRBJ2-7,CAISEHGLAGAQRPPSWDEQYF,TGTGCCATCAGTGAACATGGACTAGCGGGGGCCCAGCGACCCCCATCGTGGGACGAGCAGTACTTC
TRBV30,TRBD1,15,NA,TRBJ2-7,CAWRSRTGGTLEQYF,TGTGCCTGGAGAAGCCGGACAGGGGGTACTCTCGAGCAGTACTTC
TRBV6-1,NA,13,NA,TRBJ1-3,CASISVSGNTIYF,TGTGCCAGCATCTCCGTATCTGGAAACACCATATATTTT
TRBV6-6,NA,13,NA,TRBJ2-3,CAITRDGTDTQYF,TGTGCCATCACGCGCGATGGCACAGATACGCAGTATTTT
TRBV27,NA,14,NA,TRBJ2-3,CASSLRVLADTQYF,TGTGCCAGCAGTCTCCGGGTCTTGGCAGATACGCAGTATTTT
TRBV7-8,NA,15,NA,TRBJ2-5,CASRSFRHVGGTQYF,TGTGCCAGCAGGTCTTTTCGGCACGTCGGGGGAACCCAGTACTTC
TRBV7-8,NA,11,NA,TRBJ2-1,CASSHYNEQFF,TGTGCCAGCAGCCATTACAATGAGCAGTTCTTC
TRBV5-1,TRBD1,15,NA,TRBJ2-3,CASSLGQGAGDTQYF,TGCGCCAGCAGCCTGGGACAGGGGGCTGGAGATACGCAGTATTTT
TRBV7-9,NA,14,few,TRBJ2-7,CASSFAGFAGEQYF,TGTGCCAGCAGCTTCGCAGGGTTTGCCGGCGAGCAGTACTTC
TRBV15,TRBD1,18,NA,TRBJ1-5,CATSRLILTGEGDQPQHF,TGTGCCACCAGCAGGCTAATCTTAACAGGGGAAGGAGATCAGCCCCAGCATTTT
TRBV10-1,TRBD2,15,NA,TRBJ2-3,CASRGLAGGTDTQYF,TGCGCCAGCAGAGGACTAGCGGGGGGCACAGATACGCAGTATTTT
TRBV6-4,TRBD1,14,few,TRBJ2-3,CASSRDSGTDTQYF,TGTGCCAGCAGCCGGGACAGCGGAACAGATACGCAGTATTTT
TRBV9,TRBD2,14,NA,TRBJ2-5,CASSVAGGIETQYF,TGTGCCAGCAGCGTAGCGGGGGGGATAGAGACCCAGTACTTC
TRBV4-3,NA,14,once,TRBJ1-5,CASSPLRGRQPQHF,TGCGCCAGCAGCCCGTTAAGGGGCCGGCAGCCCCAGCATTTT
TRBV6-6,NA,16,once,TRBJ2-1,CASSYSTRTPYNEQFF,TGTGCCAGCAGTTACTCGACTAGGACCCCCTACAATGAGCAGTTCTTC
TRBV18,NA,15,NA,TRBJ1-2,CASSPSDYSHYGYTF,TGTGCCAGCTCACCCTCAGACTACAGCCACTATGGCTACACCTTC
TRBV27,TRBD1,22,NA,TRBJ2-7,CASSFRDRGPNPSVNIYYEQYF,TGTGCCAGCAGTTTCAGGGACAGGGGACCGAATCCCTCGGTAAACATCTACTACGAGCAGTACTTC
TRBV9,TRBD1,14,NA,TRBJ2-7,CASSALDRGYEQYF,TGTGCCAGCAGCGCGCTGGACAGGGGGTACGAGCAGTACTTC
TRBV19,TRBD2,15,few,TRBJ2-2,CASSYRGDGTGELFF,TGTGCCAGTAGTTACCGGGGGGATGGCACCGGGGAGCTGTTTTTT
TRBV2,TRBD2,14,NA,TRBJ2-1,CASSWTSGGDEQFF,TGTGCCAGCAGCTGGACTAGCGGGGGTGATGAGCAGTTCTTC
TRBV4-3,NA,15,NA,TRBJ2-5,CASSHGTDLQETQYF,TGCGCCAGCAGCCACGGAACGGACTTGCAAGAGACCCAGTACTTC
TRBV4-3,NA,17,NA,TRBJ1-5,CASSQVFPGRSNQPQHF,TGCGCCAGCAGCCAAGTTTTCCCAGGGAGGAGCAATCAGCCCCAGCATTTT
TRBV6-5,NA,16,NA,TRBJ2-3,CASSSPWGTYTDTQYF,TGTGCCAGCAGTTCCCCGTGGGGGACATACACAGATACGCAGTATTTT
TRBV27,TRBD1,18,NA,TRBJ1-2,CASSFSSPGTGASRGYTF,TGTGCCAGCAGTTTCTCCTCCCCCGGGACAGGGGCCTCACGGGGCTACACCTTC
TRBV7-9,TRBD2,14,once,TRBJ2-5,CASQFGRGQETQYF,TGTGCCAGCCAGTTTGGGAGGGGCCAAGAGACCCAGTACTTC